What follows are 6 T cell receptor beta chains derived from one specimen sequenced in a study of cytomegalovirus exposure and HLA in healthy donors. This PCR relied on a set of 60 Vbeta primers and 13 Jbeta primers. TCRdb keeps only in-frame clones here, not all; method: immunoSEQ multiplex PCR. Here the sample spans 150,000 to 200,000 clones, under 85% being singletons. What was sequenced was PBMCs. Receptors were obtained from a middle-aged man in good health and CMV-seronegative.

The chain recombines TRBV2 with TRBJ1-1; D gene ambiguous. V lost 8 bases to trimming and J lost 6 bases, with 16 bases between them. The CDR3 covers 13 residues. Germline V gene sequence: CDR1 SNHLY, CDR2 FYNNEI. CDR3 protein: CASRQAGGPEAFF. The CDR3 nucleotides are TGTGCCAGCCGGCAGGCCGGAGGTCCTGAAGCTTTCTTT.

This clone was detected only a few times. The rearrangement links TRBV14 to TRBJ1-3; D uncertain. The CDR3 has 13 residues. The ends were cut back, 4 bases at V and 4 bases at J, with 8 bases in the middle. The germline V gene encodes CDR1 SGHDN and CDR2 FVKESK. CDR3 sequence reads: CASSRSRGNTIYF. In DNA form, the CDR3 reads TGTGCCAGCAGCCGATCGCGAGGAAACACCATATATTTT.

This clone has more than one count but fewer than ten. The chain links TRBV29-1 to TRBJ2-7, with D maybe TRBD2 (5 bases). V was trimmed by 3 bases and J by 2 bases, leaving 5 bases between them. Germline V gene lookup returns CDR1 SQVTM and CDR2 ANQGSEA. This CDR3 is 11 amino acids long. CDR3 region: CSVDGTYEQYF. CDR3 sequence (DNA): TGCAGCGTTGACGGGACCTACGAGCAGTACTTC.

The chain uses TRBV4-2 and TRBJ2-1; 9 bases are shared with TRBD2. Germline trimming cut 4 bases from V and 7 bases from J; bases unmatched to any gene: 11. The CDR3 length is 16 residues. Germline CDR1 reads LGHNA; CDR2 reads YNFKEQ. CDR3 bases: TGTGCCAGCAGCCCTACTGGCGGGAGGGCGTGGAATGAGCAGTTCTTC. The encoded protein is CASSPTGGRAWNEQFF.

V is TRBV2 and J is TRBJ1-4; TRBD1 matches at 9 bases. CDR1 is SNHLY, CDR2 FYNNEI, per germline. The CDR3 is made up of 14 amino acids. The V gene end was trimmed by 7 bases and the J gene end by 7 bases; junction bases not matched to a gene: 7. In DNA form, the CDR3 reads TGTGCCAGCAACCTACAGGGGGCGGGTGAAAAACTGTTTTTT. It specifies CASNLQGAGEKLFF.

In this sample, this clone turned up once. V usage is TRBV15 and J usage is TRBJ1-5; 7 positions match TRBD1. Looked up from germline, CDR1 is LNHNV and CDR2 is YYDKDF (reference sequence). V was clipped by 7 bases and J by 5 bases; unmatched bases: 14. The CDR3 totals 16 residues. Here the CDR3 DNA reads TGTGCCACCACCTCCGGACAGGCCCAGGGTTATCAGCCCCAGCATTTT. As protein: CATTSGQAQGYQPQHF.